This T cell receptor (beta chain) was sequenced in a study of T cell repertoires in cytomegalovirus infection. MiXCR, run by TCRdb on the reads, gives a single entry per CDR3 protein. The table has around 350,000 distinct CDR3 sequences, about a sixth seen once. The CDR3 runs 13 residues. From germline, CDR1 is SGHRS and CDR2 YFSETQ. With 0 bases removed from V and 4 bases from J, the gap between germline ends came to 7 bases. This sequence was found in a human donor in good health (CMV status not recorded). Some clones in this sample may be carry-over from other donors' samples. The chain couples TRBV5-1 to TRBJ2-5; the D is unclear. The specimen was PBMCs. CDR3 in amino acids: CASSLAPRETQYF. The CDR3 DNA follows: TGCGCCAGCAGCTTGGCACCTCGAGAGACCCAGTACTTC.